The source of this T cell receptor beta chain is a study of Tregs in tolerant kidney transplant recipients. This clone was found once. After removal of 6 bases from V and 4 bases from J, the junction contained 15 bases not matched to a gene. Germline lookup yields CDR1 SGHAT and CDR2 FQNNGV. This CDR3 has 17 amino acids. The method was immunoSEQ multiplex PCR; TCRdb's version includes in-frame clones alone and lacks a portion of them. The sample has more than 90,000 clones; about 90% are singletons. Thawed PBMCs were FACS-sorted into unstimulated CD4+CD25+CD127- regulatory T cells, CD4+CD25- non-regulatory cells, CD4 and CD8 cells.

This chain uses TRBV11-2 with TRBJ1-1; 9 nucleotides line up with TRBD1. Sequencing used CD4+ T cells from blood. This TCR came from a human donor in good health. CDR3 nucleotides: TGTGCCAGCAGAGCCCCGGGACAGGGTAAGGGGGGCACTGAAGCTTTCTTT. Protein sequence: CASRAPGQGKGGTEAFF.